This T cell receptor (beta chain) appears in the sequencing data of a study of T-cell reconstitution after alpha-beta-depleted transplantation in children (dated by TCRdb to between 2015 and 2016). At the level of the whole study: T-cell immune reconstitution after TCRalphabeta/CD19-depleted allogeneic hematopoietic cell transplantation in children was quantitatively tracked in the study by means of TCR repertoire profiling. What the research found in general, with its limitations: Over subsequent months, a decline in hyperexpanded clone frequencies was noted, and after one year, T-cell counts and TCRbeta diversity were mostly ascribed to newly produced T cells. About two months after transplant, the apparently early recovery of alphabetaT-cell counts reportedly depended on just several hundred clones that had expanded rapidly and came from non-depleted graft cells. In some patients, high TCRbeta diversity at day 60 was attributed to recipient T cells and intrathymic progenitors that had survived conditioning.

The protocol used for the library was PCR. Data came from an Illumina HiSeq 2500. Molecular barcoding was employed in the preparation of TCR libraries, with unique molecular identifiers being used to normalize TCRbeta repertoire quantification. TCRdb redid the processing of the public reads, applying fastp at Q25 and MiXCR, and retained in-frame beta chains. Each CDR3 protein appears once, grouped with its most common genes and DNA. The sample contains about 220,000 distinct CDR3 sequences, roughly 18% of them found a single time. Together, the top ten hold just under 45% of the sample. Via the germline V gene, CDR1 is MNHEY and CDR2 SVGAGI. The CDR3 contains 13 residues, cysteine and phenylalanine counted. Here the CDR3 DNA is all that survives: 39 bases in frame from base 1. At the junction V is shortened by 5 bases and J by 7 bases; bases outside the gene matches: 5. This clonotype was observed a handful of times. Its antigen is currently not known. Qualities for individual bases were not recorded, and no much larger clone is one base off.

The sample's treatment or condition, from its label and the paper: allogeneic hematopoietic cell transplantation with graft depleted of TCRalphabeta T cells and CD19 B cells. Transplant recipients were children who received TCRalphabeta/CD19-depleted allogeneic hematopoietic cell grafts. This clonotype originated in a male patient between 2 and 10 years old who had a stem cell transplant for acute lymphoblastic leukemia, so the T cells may come from the graft donor. The source was PBMCs, mostly from graft donor cells, collected 360 days after TCRalphabeta/CD19-depleted stem cell transplant. The rearranged chain carries TRBV6-5 and TRBJ2-1, and 7 junction bases match TRBD1. The CDR3 reads CASSRGQVNEQFF. Read as DNA, the sequence is TGTGCCAGCAGTAGAGGACAGGTAAATGAGCAGTTCTTC.